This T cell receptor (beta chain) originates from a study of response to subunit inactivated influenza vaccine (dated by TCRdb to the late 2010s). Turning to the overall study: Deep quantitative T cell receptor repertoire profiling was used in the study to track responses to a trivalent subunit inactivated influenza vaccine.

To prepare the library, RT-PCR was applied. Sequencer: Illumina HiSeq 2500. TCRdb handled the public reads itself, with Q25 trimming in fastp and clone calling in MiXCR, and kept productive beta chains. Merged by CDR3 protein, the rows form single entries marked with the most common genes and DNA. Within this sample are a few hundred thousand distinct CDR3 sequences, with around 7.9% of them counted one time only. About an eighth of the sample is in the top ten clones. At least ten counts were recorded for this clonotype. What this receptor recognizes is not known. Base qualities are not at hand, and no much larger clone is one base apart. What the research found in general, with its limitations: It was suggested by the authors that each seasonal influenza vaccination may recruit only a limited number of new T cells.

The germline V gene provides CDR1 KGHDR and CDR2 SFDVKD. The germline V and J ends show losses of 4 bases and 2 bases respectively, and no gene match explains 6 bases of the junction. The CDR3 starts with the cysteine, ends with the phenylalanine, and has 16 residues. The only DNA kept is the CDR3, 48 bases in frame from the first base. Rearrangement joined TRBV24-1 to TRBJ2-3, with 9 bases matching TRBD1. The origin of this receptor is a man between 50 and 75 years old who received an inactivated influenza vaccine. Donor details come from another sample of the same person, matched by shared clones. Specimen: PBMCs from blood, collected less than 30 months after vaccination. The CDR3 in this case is CATSDSGTGNTDTQYF. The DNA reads TGTGCCACCAGTGACTCCGGGACAGGGAACACAGATACGCAGTATTTT.